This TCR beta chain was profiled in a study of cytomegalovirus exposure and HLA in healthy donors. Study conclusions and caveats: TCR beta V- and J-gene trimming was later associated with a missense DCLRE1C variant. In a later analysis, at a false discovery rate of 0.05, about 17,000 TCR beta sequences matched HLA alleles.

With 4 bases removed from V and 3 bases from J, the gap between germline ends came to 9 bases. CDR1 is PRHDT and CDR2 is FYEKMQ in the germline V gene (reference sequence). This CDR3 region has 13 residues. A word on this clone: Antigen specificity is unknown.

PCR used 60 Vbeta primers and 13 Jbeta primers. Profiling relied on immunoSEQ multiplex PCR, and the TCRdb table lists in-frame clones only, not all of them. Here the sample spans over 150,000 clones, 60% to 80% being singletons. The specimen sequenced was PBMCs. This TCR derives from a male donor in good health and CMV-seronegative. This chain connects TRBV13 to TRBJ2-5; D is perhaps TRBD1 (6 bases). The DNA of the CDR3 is TGTGCCAGCAGCTCACGGACAGAAGAGACCCAGTACTTC. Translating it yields CASSSRTEETQYF.